A single sample is the source of the 11 T cell receptor beta chains below, sequenced in a study of T cell responses to AZD1222 COVID-19 vaccine. Measured with immunoSEQ multiplex PCR; TCRdb has only the in-frame clones, and not every one. Among more than 110,000 clones listed, around 91% were seen once. The specimen comprised peripheral blood, sampled on day 0 of AZD1222 vaccination. The receptors originated from an adult in good health.

V is TRBV5-1 and J is TRBJ2-1; D ambiguous. From germline, CDR1 is SGHRS and CDR2 YFSETQ. The CDR3 spans 13 residues. V lost 0 bases and J 5 bases, leaving 6 bases between the germline ends. CDR3: CASSLARDNEQFF. In DNA form, the CDR3 reads TGCGCCAGCAGCTTGGCACGGGACAATGAGCAGTTCTTC.

The chain carries TRBV19 and TRBJ1-4; D gene uncertain. The CDR3 contains 10 residues. The germline V gene has CDR1 LNHDA and CDR2 SQIVND (reference sequence). V gave up 9 bases and J gave up 6 bases, with 5 bases separating them. In DNA, the CDR3 is TGTGCCAGCATGGATGAAAAACTGTTTTTT. Translation gives CASMDEKLFF.

The chain carries TRBV5-1 and TRBJ2-6, with a tentative D call TRBD1 (6 bases). The CDR3 is 15 amino acids. Germline V lookup: CDR1 SGHRS, CDR2 YFSETQ. V was shortened by 4 bases and J by 1 base, with 9 bases between the two germline ends. In nucleotides, the CDR3 is TGCGCCAGCAGCCCAACAGGGTCTGGGGCCAACGTCCTGACTTTC. Its protein product is CASSPTGSGANVLTF. Full variable domain (missing parts from reference TRBV5-1 and TRBJ2-6): KAGVTQTPRYLIKTRGQQVTLSCSPISGHRSVSWYQQTPGQGLQFLFEYFSETQRNKGNFPGRFSGRQFSNSRSEMNVSTLELGDSALYLCASSPTGSGANVLTFGAGSRLTVL.

The genes are TRBV5-4 and TRBJ2-2; D might be TRBD1 or TRBD2, each matching 5 bases. This CDR3 is 13 amino acids long. Germline values: CDR1 SGHNT, CDR2 YYREEE (reference sequence). V was clipped by 4 bases and J by 8 bases, with 12 bases between them. The CDR3 DNA is TGTGCCAGCAGCGGGACGGTCGGGGGGGAGCTGTTTTTT. This translates into CASSGTVGGELFF.

J is TRBJ2-5 and V is TRBV7-9, with 7 bases fitting TRBD1. The ends lost 5 bases at V and 10 bases at J; junction bases unmatched: 4. The CDR3 is 11 residues long. Per germline, CDR1 SEHNR and CDR2 FQNEAQ (reference sequence). CDR3 protein: CASSVDRVQYF. For the CDR3, the DNA is TGTGCCAGCAGCGTAGACAGGGTCCAGTACTTC.

This rearrangement joins TRBV11-2 to TRBJ2-4, with 9 bases aligning to TRBD2. Germline assignment: CDR1 SGHAT and CDR2 FQNNGV. The CDR3 covers 19 residues. V shed 0 bases and J 4 bases; nucleotides not matched to a gene: 13. The CDR3: CASSLDLGLARRRKNIQYF. CDR3 DNA sequence: TGTGCCAGCAGCTTAGATCTAGGACTAGCGCGCCGCCGAAAAAACATTCAGTACTTC. The variable domain in full, with the rest retrieved from reference TRBV11-2 and TRBJ2-4, is EAGVAQSPRYKIIEKRQSVAFWCNPISGHATLYWYQQILGQGPKLLIQFQNNGVVDDSQLPKDRFSAERLKGVDSTLKIQPAKLEDSAVYLCASSLDLGLARRRKNIQYFGAGTRLSVL.

The rearrangement links TRBV11-2 to TRBJ2-7; no reliable D call. CDR1 and CDR2 (germline): SGHAT, FQNNGV. With 8 bases removed from V and 6 bases from J, the gap between germline ends came to 11 bases. The CDR3 loop spans 11 amino acids. The CDR3 DNA is TGTGCCAGCTACTCCAAGGGCGAGCAGTACTTC. It yields the protein CASYSKGEQYF.

This clone was recorded once. The rearrangement links TRBV19 to TRBJ1-1; possibly TRBD1 for D (6 bases). The length of the CDR3 is 14 residues. Germline CDR1 reads LNHDA; CDR2 reads SQIVND (reference sequence). Trimming took 8 bases from V and 3 from J, leaving 16 bases between them. The CDR3 DNA is TGTGCCAGTGCCGACCAGGGGCTGGACACTGAAGCTTTCTTT. Translation: CASADQGLDTEAFF.

V gene TRBV9 combines with J gene TRBJ2-1; tentatively, D is TRBD2 (5 bases). CDR1 and CDR2 from the germline V gene are SGDLS and YYNGEE. V dropped 0 bases and J dropped 7 bases, with 11 bases sitting between them. The CDR3 is 14 amino acids. The CDR3 here is CASSVVPSQNEQFF. The CDR3 DNA reads as TGTGCCAGCAGCGTAGTTCCTAGCCAGAATGAGCAGTTCTTC.

This chain links TRBV5-8 with TRBJ1-3; D unresolved. V lost 1 base and J 4 bases, leaving 6 bases between the germline ends. Germline loops: CDR1 SGHTS, CDR2 YDEGEE. This CDR3 is 13 amino acids long. The CDR3 DNA follows: TGTGCCAGCAGCTTGATAGAAGGAAACACCATATATTTT. As protein: CASSLIEGNTIYF.

This clone was detected once. The junction and the germline gene differ at one end; a read error may be behind it. The J gene is TRBJ2-7, the V gene TRBV10-3; D is perhaps TRBD1 or TRBD2 (6 bases each). Germline V CDR1 and CDR2: ENHRY, SYGVKD. The CDR3 extends over 12 amino acids. The CDR3 is CAISESKGDFNF. Here the CDR3 DNA reads TGTGCCATCAGTGAGTCCAAGGGGGACTTCAACTTC.